A single sample is the source of the 14 T cell receptor beta chains below, sequenced in a study of response to subunit inactivated influenza vaccine. TCRdb itself ran the RT-PCR reads through MiXCR, one entry per CDR3 protein. The table records about 530,000 distinct CDR3 sequences, around 13% of them present only once. Sequences were derived from PBMCs from blood, sampled about 40 days after vaccination. The receptors derive from a man aged 45 to 65 who received an inactivated influenza vaccine.

This clonotype was detected ten times or more. This chain uses TRBV4-2 with TRBJ2-1; perhaps TRBD2 as D (5 bases). Trimming took off 3 bases at V and 2 bases at J, with 14 bases between the two ends. The CDR3 spans 16 residues. Germline CDR1 and CDR2: LGHNA and YNFKEQ. The DNA for the CDR3 is TGTGCCAGCAGCCAGACTATCTCGAGGGCCTACAATGAGCAGTTCTTC. The encoded protein is CASSQTISRAYNEQFF.

The chain is built from TRBV7-9 and TRBJ1-5; tentative D call: TRBD1 (5 bases). From germline, CDR1 is SEHNR and CDR2 FQNEAQ (reference sequence). CDR3 length: 16 residues. Between the trimmed V and J ends, which lost 5 bases and 6 bases, there was a span of 20 bases. In nucleotides, the CDR3 is TGTGCCAGCAGCAAAACCGGGACGGTGGCGGGTCAGCCCCAGCATTTT. It encodes CASSKTGTVAGQPQHF.

The chain recombines TRBV11-1 with TRBJ2-4; 16 bases line up with TRBD2. Germline V lookup: CDR1 SGHAT, CDR2 FQDESV (reference sequence). The ends lost 0 bases at V and 1 base at J; junction bases unmatched: 12. CDR3 size: 22 residues. The CDR3 nucleotides read TGTGCCAGCAGCTTAGCAGGGACTAGCGGGAGGGTACCCCCGAGGGCCAAAAACATTCAGTACTTC. This codes for CASSLAGTSGRVPPRAKNIQYF.

The chain couples TRBV28 to TRBJ2-7; tentatively, D is TRBD1 (6 bases). Germline CDR1 and CDR2: MDHEN and SYDVKM. V was clipped by 11 bases and J by 5 bases, with 13 bases between them. This CDR3 is 11 amino acids long. DNA for the CDR3: TGTGCCGGCCAGGGGACCAACGAGCAGTACTTC. Protein: CAGQGTNEQYF.

This clonotype was detected only a few times. The chain is built from TRBV7-8 and TRBJ1-3; D is ambiguous. With 2 bases removed from V and 0 bases from J, the gap between germline ends came to 8 bases. Germline V lookup: CDR1 SGHVS, CDR2 FQNEAQ. The CDR3 length is 15 residues. This CDR3 is CASSLWGVSGNTIYF. The CDR3 DNA reads TGTGCCAGCAGCTTATGGGGAGTCTCTGGAAACACCATATATTTT. The full variable domain, completed using reference TRBV7-8 and TRBJ1-3, is GAGVSQSPRYKVAKRGQDVALRCDPISGHVSLFWYQQALGQGPEFLTYFQNEAQLDKSGLPSDRFFAERPEGSVSTLKIQRTQQEDSAVYLCASSLWGVSGNTIYFGEGSWLTVV.

This clonotype was counted a few times. The chain carries TRBV29-1 and TRBJ2-7, with 10 bases fitting TRBD1. The CDR3 spans 14 residues. Germline V gene sequence: CDR1 SQVTM, CDR2 ANQGSEA. After removal of 6 bases from V and 5 bases from J, the junction contained 10 bases not matched to a gene. In nucleotides, the CDR3 is TGCAGCGTCGGGGGGGGACAGGGGCCCGACGAGCAGTACTTC. This encodes CSVGGGQGPDEQYF.

This sequence joins TRBV7-2 and TRBJ2-7; D is unclear. The CDR3 has 14 amino acids. Germline loops: CDR1 SGHTA, CDR2 FQGNSA. V lost 1 base to trimming and J lost 6 bases, with 13 bases between them. Written as DNA, the CDR3 is TGTGCCAGCAGCTTAGTAGCCTCGGTCGCCGAGCAGTACTTC. Protein sequence: CASSLVASVAEQYF.

In DNA, the CDR3 is TGTGCCAGCAATTCCCGGACACTCAAAAACATTCAGTACTTC. This gives the protein CASNSRTLKNIQYF. The rearrangement uses TRBV6-5 and TRBJ2-4; tentatively, D is TRBD1 (5 bases). Germline V gene sequence: CDR1 MNHEY, CDR2 SVGAGI. The CDR3 sequence is 14 residues long. V lost 7 bases to trimming and J lost 3 bases, with 13 bases between them.

This chain links TRBV20-1 with TRBJ2-2, with 10 bases fitting TRBD1. Germline trimming cut 6 bases from V and 5 bases from J; bases unmatched to any gene: 9. Looked up from germline, CDR1 is DFQATT and CDR2 is SNEGSKA (reference sequence). This CDR3 has 15 amino acids. The CDR3 here is CSARQGAIRTGELFF. As DNA, the CDR3 is TGCAGTGCCAGACAGGGGGCAATTAGGACCGGGGAGCTGTTTTTT.

The rearrangement joins TRBV24-1 to TRBJ2-5; D perhaps matches TRBD1 (5 bases). Deletions cut 7 bases from V and 3 bases from J, with 8 bases between. CDR3 length equals 12 residues. Germline values: CDR1 KGHDR, CDR2 SFDVKD. The CDR3 nucleotides read TGTGCCACCAGAGACAGCAAAGAGACCCAGTACTTC. This gives the protein CATRDSKETQYF.

J is TRBJ2-1 and V is TRBV12-3 or TRBV12-4; D remains ambiguous. Deletions cut 6 bases from V and 2 bases from J, with 11 bases between. The CDR3 sequence is 14 residues long. DNA of the CDR3: TGTGCCAGCAGCCTTACGCGTGCCTACAATGAGCAGTTCTTC. This codes for CASSLTRAYNEQFF.

The sample holds a few counts of this clonotype. The gene calls are TRBV7-8 and TRBJ2-2; 8 bases fit TRBD1. CDR3 length: 15 residues. Germline V CDR1 and CDR2: SGHVS, FQNEAQ. J lost 1 base, V lost 7 bases, and 5 bases had no gene match. The CDR3 reads CASTKGTGNTGELFF. CDR3 nucleotides: TGTGCCAGCACCAAAGGGACAGGGAACACCGGGGAGCTGTTTTTT.

A few counts support this clonotype. DNA of the CDR3: TGCAGTGCTAGAGGCGGGGGGAACTACGAGCAGTACTTC. Amino acids: CSARGGGNYEQYF. The genes are TRBV20-1 and TRBJ2-7; 8 bases are a match to TRBD2. The CDR3 is made up of 13 amino acids. V was clipped by 1 base and J by 3 bases; unmatched bases: 2. Per the germline V gene, CDR1 is DFQATT and CDR2 is SNEGSKA (reference sequence).

The chain is built from TRBV7-2 and TRBJ2-7; 11 positions agree with TRBD2. The CDR3 is 15 residues long. Germline-derived CDR1 and CDR2 are SGHTA and FQGNSA. The V segment lost 4 bases and the J segment 6 bases; nucleotides outside the gene matches: 8. In DNA form, the CDR3 reads TGTGCCAGCAGCTCAATAGCGGGAGGGGCCCGCGAGCAGTACTTC. It is translated as CASSSIAGGAREQYF.